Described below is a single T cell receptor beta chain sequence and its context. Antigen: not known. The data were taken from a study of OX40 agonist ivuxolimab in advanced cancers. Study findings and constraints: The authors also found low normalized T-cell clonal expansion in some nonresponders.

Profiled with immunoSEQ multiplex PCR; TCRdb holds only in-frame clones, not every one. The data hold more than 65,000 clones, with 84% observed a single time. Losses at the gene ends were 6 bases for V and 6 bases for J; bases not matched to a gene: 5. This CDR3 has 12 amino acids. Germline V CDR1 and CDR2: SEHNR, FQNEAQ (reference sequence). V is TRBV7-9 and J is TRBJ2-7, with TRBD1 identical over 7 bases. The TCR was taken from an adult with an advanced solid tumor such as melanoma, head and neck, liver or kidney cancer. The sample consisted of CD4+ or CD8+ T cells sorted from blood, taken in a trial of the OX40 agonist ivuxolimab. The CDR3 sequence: CASSLTGPEQYF. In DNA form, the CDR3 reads TGTGCCAGCAGTTTGACAGGGCCCGAGCAGTACTTC.